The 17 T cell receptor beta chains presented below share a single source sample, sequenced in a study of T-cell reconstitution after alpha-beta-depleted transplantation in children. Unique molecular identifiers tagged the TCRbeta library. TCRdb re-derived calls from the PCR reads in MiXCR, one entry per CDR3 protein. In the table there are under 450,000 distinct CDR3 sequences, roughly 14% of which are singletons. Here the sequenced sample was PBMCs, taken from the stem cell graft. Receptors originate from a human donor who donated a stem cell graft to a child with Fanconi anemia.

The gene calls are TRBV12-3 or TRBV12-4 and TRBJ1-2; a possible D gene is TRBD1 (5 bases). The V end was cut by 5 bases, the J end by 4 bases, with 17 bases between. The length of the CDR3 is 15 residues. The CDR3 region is CASSPGPRLLYGYTF. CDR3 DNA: TGTGCCAGCAGTCCGGGGCCCAGGCTCCTCTATGGCTACACCTTC.

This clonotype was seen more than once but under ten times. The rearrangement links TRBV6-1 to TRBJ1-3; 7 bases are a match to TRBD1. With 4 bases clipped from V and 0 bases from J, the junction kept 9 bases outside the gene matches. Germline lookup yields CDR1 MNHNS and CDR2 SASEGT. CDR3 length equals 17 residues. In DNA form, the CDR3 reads TGTGCCAGCAGTGCATCAGGGGGATGGCGCTCTGGAAACACCATATATTTT. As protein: CASSASGGWRSGNTIYF.

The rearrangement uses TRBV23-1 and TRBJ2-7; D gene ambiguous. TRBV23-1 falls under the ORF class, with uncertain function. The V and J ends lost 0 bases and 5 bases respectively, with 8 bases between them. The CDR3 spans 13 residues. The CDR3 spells CASSQSGTDEQYV. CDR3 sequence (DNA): TGCGCCAGCAGTCAATCGGGCACGGACGAGCAGTACGTC.

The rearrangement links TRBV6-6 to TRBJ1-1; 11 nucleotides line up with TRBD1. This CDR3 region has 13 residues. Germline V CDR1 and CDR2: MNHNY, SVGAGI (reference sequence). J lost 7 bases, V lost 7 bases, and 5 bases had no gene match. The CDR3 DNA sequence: TGTGCCAGCACCGGACAGGGGGCCGGTGAAGCTTTCTTT. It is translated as CASTGQGAGEAFF.

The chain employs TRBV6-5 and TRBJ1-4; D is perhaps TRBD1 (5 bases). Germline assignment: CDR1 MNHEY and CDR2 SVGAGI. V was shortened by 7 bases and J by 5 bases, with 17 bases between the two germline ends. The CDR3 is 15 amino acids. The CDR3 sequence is CASILSPQDNEKLFF. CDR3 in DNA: TGTGCCAGCATTCTCAGCCCACAGGACAATGAAAAACTGTTTTTT.

The CDR3 DNA sequence: TGTGCCAGCAGCAAGACAGGGTACGAGCAGTACGTC. Translation gives CASSKTGYEQYV. The chain uses TRBV6-2 or TRBV6-3 and TRBJ2-7; 7 bases align to TRBD1. Trimming at V came to 6 bases and at J to 4 bases, leaving 3 bases not matched to a gene. The CDR3 consists of 12 residues. CDR1 and CDR2 (germline): MNHEY, SVGEGT.

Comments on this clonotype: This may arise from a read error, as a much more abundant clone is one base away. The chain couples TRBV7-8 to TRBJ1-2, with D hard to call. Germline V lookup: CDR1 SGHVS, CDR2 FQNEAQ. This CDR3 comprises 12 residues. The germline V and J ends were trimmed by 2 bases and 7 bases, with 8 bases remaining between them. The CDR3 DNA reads TGTGCCAGCAGCTTATGGGCGGGTGGCTACACCTTC. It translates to CASSLWAGGYTF.

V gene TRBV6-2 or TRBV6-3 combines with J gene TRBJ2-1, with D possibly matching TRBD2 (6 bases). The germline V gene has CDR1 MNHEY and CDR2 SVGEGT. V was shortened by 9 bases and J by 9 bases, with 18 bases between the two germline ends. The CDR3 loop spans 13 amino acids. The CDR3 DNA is TGTGCCAGTCAACGGGACTTCAGAGTTGAGCAGTTCTTC. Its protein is CASQRDFRVEQFF.

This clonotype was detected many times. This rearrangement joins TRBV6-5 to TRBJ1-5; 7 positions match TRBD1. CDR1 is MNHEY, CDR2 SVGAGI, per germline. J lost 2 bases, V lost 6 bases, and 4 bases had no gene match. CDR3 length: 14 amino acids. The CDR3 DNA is TGTGCCAGCAGATCTACAGGGGGCAATCAGCCCCAGCATTTT. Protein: CASRSTGGNQPQHF.

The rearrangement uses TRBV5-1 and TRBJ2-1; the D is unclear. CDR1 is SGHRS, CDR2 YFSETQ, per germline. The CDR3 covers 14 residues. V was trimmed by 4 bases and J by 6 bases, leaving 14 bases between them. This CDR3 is CASSALPASNEQFF. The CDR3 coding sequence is TGCGCCAGCAGCGCTCTCCCAGCCAGCAATGAGCAGTTCTTC.

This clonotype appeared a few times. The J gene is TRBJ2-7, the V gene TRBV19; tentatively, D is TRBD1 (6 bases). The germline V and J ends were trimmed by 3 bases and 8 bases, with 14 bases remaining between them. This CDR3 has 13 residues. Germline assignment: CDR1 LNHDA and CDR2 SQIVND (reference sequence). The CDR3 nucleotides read TGTGCCAGTAGTATCCGGGACACCTTCAAGCAGTACTTC. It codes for CASSIRDTFKQYF.

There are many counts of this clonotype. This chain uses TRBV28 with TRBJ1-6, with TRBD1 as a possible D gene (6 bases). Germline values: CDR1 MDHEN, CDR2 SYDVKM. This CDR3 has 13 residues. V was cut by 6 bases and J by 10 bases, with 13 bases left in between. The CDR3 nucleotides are TGTGCCAGCAGCCCTGGGGGGGCATCACCCCTCCACTTT. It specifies CASSPGGASPLHF.

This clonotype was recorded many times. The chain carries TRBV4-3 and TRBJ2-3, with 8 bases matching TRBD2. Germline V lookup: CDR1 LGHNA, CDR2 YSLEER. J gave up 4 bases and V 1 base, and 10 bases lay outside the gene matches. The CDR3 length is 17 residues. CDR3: CASSQGIAGISADTQYF. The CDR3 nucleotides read TGCGCCAGCAGCCAAGGAATAGCGGGGATATCAGCAGATACGCAGTATTTT.

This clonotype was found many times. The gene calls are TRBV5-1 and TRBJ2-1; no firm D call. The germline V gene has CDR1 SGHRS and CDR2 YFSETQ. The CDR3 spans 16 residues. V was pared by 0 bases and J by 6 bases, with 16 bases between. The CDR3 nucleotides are TGCGCCAGCAGCTTGGACGGCTACCCACGATTCAATGAGCAGTTCTTC. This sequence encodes CASSLDGYPRFNEQFF.

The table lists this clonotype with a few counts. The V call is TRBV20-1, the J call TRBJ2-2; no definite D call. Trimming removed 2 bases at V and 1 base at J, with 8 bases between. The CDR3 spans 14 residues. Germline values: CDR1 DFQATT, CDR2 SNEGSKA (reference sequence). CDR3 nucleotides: TGCAGTGCTAGAAAAAAACAGAACACCGGGGAGCTGTTTTTT. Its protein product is CSARKKQNTGELFF.

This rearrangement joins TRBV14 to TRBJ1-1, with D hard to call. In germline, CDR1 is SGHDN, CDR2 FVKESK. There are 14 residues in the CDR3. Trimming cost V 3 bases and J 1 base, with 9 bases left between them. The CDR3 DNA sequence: TGTGCCAGCAGCCATGTATTGAGGAACACTGAAGCTTTCTTT. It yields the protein CASSHVLRNTEAFF. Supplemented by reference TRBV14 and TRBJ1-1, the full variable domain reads EAGVTQFPSHSVIEKGQTVTLRCDPISGHDNLYWYRRVMGKEIKFLLHFVKESKQDESGMPNNRFLAERTGGTYSTLKVQPAELEDSGVYFCASSHVLRNTEAFFGQGTRLTVV.

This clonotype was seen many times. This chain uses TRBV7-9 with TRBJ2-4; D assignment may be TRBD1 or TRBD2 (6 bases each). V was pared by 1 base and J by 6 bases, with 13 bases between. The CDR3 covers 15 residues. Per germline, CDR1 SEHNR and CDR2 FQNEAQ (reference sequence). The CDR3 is CASSLEGGKANIQYF. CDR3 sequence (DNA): TGTGCCAGCAGCTTAGAAGGGGGGAAGGCAAACATTCAGTACTTC. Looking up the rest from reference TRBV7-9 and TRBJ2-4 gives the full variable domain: DTGVSQNPRHKITKRGQNVTFRCDPISEHNRLYWYRQTLGQGPEFLTYFQNEAQLEKSRLLSDRFSAERPKGSFSTLEIQRTEQGDSAMYLCASSLEGGKANIQYFGAGTRLSVL.